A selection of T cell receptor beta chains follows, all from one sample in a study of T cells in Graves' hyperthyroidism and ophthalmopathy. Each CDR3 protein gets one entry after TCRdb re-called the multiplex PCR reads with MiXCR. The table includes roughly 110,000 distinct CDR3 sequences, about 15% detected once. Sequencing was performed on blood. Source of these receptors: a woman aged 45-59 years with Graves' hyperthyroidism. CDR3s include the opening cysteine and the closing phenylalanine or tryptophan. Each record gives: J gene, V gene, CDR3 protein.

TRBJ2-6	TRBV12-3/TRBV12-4	CASSLEVLTF
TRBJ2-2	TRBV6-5	CASSSGIPGELFF
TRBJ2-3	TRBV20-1	CSAWTSGRHTQYF
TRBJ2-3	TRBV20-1	CSADKRERGTDTQYF
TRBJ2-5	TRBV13	CASSFSSNPGDQYF
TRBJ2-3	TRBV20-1	CSARAGTSGSIADTQYF
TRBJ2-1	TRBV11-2	CASGRGAGNEQFF
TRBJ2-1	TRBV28	CASSSQGSGRTYNEQFF
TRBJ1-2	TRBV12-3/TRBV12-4	CASKPDRDVGGYTF
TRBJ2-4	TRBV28	CASSDRLLAKNIQYF
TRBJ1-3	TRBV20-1	CSARDTGQFSGNTIYF
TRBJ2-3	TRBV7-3	CASSDNLAPTDTQYF
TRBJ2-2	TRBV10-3	CAGAGEANTGELFF
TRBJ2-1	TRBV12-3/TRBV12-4	CASGSSIAGSYNEQFF
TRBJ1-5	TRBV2	CASSEEAPTQPHF
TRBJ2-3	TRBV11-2	CASSSLVYARTTDTQYF
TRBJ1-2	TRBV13	CASSEGGSLYGYTF
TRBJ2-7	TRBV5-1	CASSLWASGVVAGQYF
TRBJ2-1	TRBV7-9	CASSLGTPGGEQFF
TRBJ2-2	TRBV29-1	CSAGLPTGELFF
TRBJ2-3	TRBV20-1	CSARPRADTQYF
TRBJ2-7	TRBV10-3	CAISERQGLNEQYF
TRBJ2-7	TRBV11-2	CASASGIEQYF
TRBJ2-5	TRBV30	CAFTGGWQETQYF
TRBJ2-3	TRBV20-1	CSAQLQGNTQYF
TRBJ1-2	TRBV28	CASSLKLYGYTF
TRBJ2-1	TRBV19	CASSTQAGVPYNEQFF
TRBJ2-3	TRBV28	CASSLPHVSGRTDTQYF
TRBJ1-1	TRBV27	CASSFLQGEAFF
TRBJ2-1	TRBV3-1	CASNFRSTGNEQFF
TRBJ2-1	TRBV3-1	CASSQEDPREQFF
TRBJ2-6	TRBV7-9	CASSLFPVSGANVLTF
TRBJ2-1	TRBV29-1	CSGGRVAGAVEQFF
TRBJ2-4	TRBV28	CASSFGSWTSGTKNIQYF
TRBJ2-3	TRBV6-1	CASRFSGRVGDTQYF
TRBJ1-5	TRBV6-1	CASSDSPFFQPQHF
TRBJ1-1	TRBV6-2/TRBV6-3	CASSYLGTGEAFF
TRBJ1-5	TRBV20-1	CSTRGRGNQPQHF
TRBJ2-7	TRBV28	CASRKPQGYEQYF
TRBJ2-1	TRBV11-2	CASKTTGSGNEQFF
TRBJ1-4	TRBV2	CATNGPDTATNEKLFF